Below, one T cell receptor (beta chain) is given with its context. What it binds is not known. Using immunoSEQ multiplex PCR, the repertoire was profiled, and TCRdb retains in-frame clones only, with some absent. The data hold 90,000 to 150,000 clones, with around 85% observed a single time. This sample was taken from a study of T cell responses to AZD1222 COVID-19 vaccine. Whole-study results and caveats: Donors, mostly white British, included more females; clonal diversity was possibly underestimated.

The CDR3 extends over 14 amino acids. V was clipped by 5 bases and J by 4 bases, with 15 bases between them. Germline-derived CDR1 and CDR2 are SGHRS and YFSETQ. Sequences were derived from peripheral blood, sampled on day 0 of AZD1222 vaccination. The genes are TRBV5-1 and TRBJ1-1; maybe TRBD1 (5 bases). This TCR was recovered from an adult in good health. The CDR3 coding sequence is TGCGCCAGCAGGCAGGGTTCCCGTTCCACTGAAGCTTTCTTT. Its translation is CASRQGSRSTEAFF. The entire variable domain, with the rest obtained from reference TRBV5-1 and TRBJ1-1, is as follows: KAGVTQTPRYLIKTRGQQVTLSCSPISGHRSVSWYQQTPGQGLQFLFEYFSETQRNKGNFPGRFSGRQFSNSRSEMNVSTLELGDSALYLCASRQGSRSTEAFFGQGTRLTVV.